This T cell receptor (beta chain) was obtained from a study of neurological immune-mediated disorders. Using its own MiXCR run on the 5' RACE reads, TCRdb lists one record per CDR3 protein. The sample consists of over 55,000 distinct CDR3 sequences, about 2.5% of them appearing once. In its sample, this clonotype was seen many times. Trimming at V came to 3 bases and at J to 2 bases, leaving 9 bases not matched to a gene. This CDR3 region has 15 residues. The V gene's germline CDR1 is DFQATT and CDR2 SNEGSKA (reference sequence). The clonotype was recovered from a man between 50 and 59 years old with multiple sclerosis. This chain connects TRBV20-1 to TRBJ1-1, with 7 bases lining up with TRBD1. The source material was PBMCs. The CDR3: CSARSNRGTNTEAFF. CDR3 bases: TGCAGTGCTAGGTCCAACAGGGGAACCAACACTGAAGCTTTCTTT.